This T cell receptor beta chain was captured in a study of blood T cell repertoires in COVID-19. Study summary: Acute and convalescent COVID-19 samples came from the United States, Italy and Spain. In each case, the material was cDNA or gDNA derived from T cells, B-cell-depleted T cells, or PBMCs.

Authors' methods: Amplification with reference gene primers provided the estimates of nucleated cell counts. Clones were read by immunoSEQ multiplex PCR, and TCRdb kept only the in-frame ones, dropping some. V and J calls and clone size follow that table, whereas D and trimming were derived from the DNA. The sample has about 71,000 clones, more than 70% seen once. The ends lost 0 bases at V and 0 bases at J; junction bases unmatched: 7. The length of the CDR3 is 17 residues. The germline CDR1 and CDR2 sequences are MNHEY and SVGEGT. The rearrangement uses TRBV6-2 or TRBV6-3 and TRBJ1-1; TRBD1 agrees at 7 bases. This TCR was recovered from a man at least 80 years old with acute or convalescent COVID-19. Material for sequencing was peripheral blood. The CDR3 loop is CASSYSIWDSLNTEAFF. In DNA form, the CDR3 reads TGTGCCAGCAGTTACTCGATCTGGGACAGCTTGAACACTGAAGCTTTCTTT.